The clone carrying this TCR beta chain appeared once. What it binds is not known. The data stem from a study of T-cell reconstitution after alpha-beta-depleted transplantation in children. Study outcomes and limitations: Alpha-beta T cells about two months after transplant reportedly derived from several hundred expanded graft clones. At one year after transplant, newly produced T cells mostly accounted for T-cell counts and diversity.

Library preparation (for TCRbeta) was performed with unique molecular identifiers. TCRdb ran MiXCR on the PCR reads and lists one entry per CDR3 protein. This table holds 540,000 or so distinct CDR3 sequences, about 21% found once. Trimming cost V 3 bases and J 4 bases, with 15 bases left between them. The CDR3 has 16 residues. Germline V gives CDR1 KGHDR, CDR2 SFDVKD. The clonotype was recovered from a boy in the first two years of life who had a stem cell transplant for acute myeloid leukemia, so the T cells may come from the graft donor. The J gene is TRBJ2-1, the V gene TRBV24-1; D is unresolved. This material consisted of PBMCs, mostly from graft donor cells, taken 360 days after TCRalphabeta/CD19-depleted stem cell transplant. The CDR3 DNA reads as TGTGCCACCAGTGATACTGGCCGAACTAATTACAATGAGCAGTTCTTC. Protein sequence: CATSDTGRTNYNEQFF.